Ten or more counts support the clone carrying this T cell receptor (beta chain). Its antigen is as yet unknown. One entry per CDR3 protein, called by TCRdb with MiXCR from the RACE reads. The sample yields about 100,000 distinct CDR3 sequences, about an eighth seen once. V was pared by 7 bases and J by 0 bases, with 13 bases between. The CDR3 is 14 residues long. The germline V gene has CDR1 LNHDA and CDR2 SQIVND (reference sequence). This specimen belongs to a study of human T cells and chemical hapten exposure. Study-wide context: Patients, predominantly female, presented with alopecia areata, totalis or universalis. The variation in per-sample TCR yields arose mainly from small differences in pooled library volumes. Study-wide points: Once DPC sensitization occurred, TCRs above 1 in 1000 frequency showed no change.

As to time point: patch test 2, 6 weeks after DPC sensitization. Treatment here: therapeutic diphenylcyclopropenone sensitization with weekly scalp DPC. The sequence was collected from a woman in her 40s with alopecia areata. Some clones in this sample may be carry-over from other donors' samples. The chain combines TRBV19 with TRBJ2-7, with D perhaps matching TRBD1 (6 bases). The source was whole blood, collected in connection with sensitization to the hapten diphenylcyclopropenone (DPC). In DNA, the CDR3 is TGTGCCAGTACTCCCCAGGGGAGCTCCTACGAGCAGTACTTC. Residues: CASTPQGSSYEQYF.